The 7 T cell receptor beta chains below all came from one sample that was sequenced in a study of blood T cell repertoires in COVID-19 (dated by TCRdb to the early 2020s). Receptors were amplified or captured by the immunoSEQ multiplex PCR assay. This immuneACCESS table, as held by TCRdb, lists in-frame sequences with V and J called but not all clones. Of the missing ones, under half trace to an unresolved V gene in checked studies; the others have no known cause. The sample table contains roughly 31,000 clones; only one count was recorded for around 87% of them. Of the sample, roughly 15% falls within the top ten clones. The material sequenced was peripheral blood. The receptors stem from a man older than 75 with acute or convalescent COVID-19.

The V and J genes are TRBV11-2 and TRBJ2-1, with 7 bases lining up with TRBD2. Trimming took 3 bases from V and 2 from J; bases not matched to a gene: 4. The CDR3 has 15 residues. Germline values: CDR1 SGHAT, CDR2 FQNNGV. CDR3 residues: CASSFVGGTYNEQFF. CDR3 bases: TGTGCCAGCAGCTTTGTCGGGGGGACCTACAATGAGCAGTTCTTC.

The CDR3 nucleotides are TGTGCTAGTGGTTTGCTGCCTTGCGGGGGGGGAGCCAAAAACATTCAGTACTTC. It encodes CASGLLPCGGGAKNIQYF. J is TRBJ2-4 and V is TRBV12-5; the match to TRBD2 covers 9 bases. Germline V gene lookup returns CDR1 LGHNT and CDR2 FRNRAP. Trimming at V came to 2 bases and at J to 0 bases, leaving 8 bases not matched to a gene. The length of the CDR3 is 18 residues. The full variable domain, with the rest looked up from reference TRBV12-5 and TRBJ2-4, is DARVTQTPRHKVTEMGQEVTMRCQPILGHNTVFWYRQTMMQGLELLAYFRNRAPLDDSGMPKDRFSAEMPDATLATLKIQPSEPRDSAVYFCASGLLPCGGGAKNIQYFGAGTRLSVL.

The CDR3 protein is CASSLTAGRDYEQYF. The CDR3 nucleotides read TGCGCCAGCAGCTTAACTGCGGGGCGAGACTACGAGCAGTACTTC. The V call is TRBV5-1, the J call TRBJ2-7; a weak D match, TRBD2 (6 bases). The CDR3 runs to 15 residues. Germline CDR1 is SGHRS and CDR2 is YFSETQ. V was pared by 2 bases and J by 3 bases, with 15 bases between.

This clone has just one count. J is TRBJ2-7 and V is TRBV18; D perhaps matches TRBD2 (6 bases). Looked up from germline, CDR1 is KGHSH and CDR2 is LQKENI. The CDR3 spans 13 residues. Trimming stripped 7 bases from V and 6 bases from J, with 16 bases between. This CDR3 is CASCTGTEGEQYF. DNA of the CDR3: TGTGCCAGCTGTACCGGGACTGAAGGCGAGCAGTACTTC. The full variable domain, rest sourced from reference TRBV18 and TRBJ2-7, is NAGVMQNPRHLVRRRGQEARLRCSPMKGHSHVYWYRQLPEEGLKFMVYLQKENIIDESGMPKERFSAEFPKEGPSILRIQQVVRGDSAAYFCASCTGTEGEQYFGPGTRLTVT.

CDR3 DNA sequence: TGTGCCAGCTCACCGGGACTCCACAATGAGCAGTTCTTC. Amino acids: CASSPGLHNEQFF. This chain joins TRBV18 and TRBJ2-1, with D possibly matching TRBD2 (6 bases). V lost 3 bases and J lost 5, with 8 bases in between. The CDR3 totals 13 residues. The germline CDR1 and CDR2 sequences are KGHSH and LQKENI.

The chain is built from TRBV29-1 and TRBJ2-7, with 11 bases matching TRBD1. Germline CDR1 SQVTM, CDR2 ANQGSEA. The CDR3 runs 12 residues. V lost 6 bases and J lost 5; bases outside the gene matches: 3. CDR3 amino acids: CSVGQGADEQYF. The CDR3 DNA reads TGCAGCGTCGGACAGGGGGCTGACGAGCAGTACTTC.

This clone was seen once. The chain joins TRBV5-8 to TRBJ1-2; the D gene is possibly TRBD1 (5 bases). This CDR3 is built from 14 residues. V lost 4 bases and J lost 0, with 10 bases in between. Germline V gene data show CDR1 as SGHTS and CDR2 as YDEGEE. CDR3 sequence (DNA): TGTGCCAGCAGCCGACAGACCTCTAACTATGGCTACACCTTC. Translated: CASSRQTSNYGYTF.